This T cell receptor beta chain was profiled in a study of blood T cell repertoires in COVID-19. Profiled with immunoSEQ multiplex PCR; TCRdb holds only in-frame clones, not every one. The sample includes 80,000 to 95,000 clones, over 70% seen only once; the top ten take more than 20%. CDR1 and CDR2 from the germline V gene are DFQATT and SNEGSKA (reference sequence). CDR3 length equals 11 residues. Trimming stripped 7 bases from V and 10 bases from J, with 14 bases between. The chain employs TRBV20-1 and TRBJ2-1, with D perhaps matching TRBD1 (5 bases). This sequence originates from a man aged 80 or over with active or convalescent COVID-19. Source material: peripheral blood. CDR3 residues: CSVAPGHEQFF. DNA for the CDR3: TGCAGTGTCGCGCCCGGACACGAGCAGTTCTTC.